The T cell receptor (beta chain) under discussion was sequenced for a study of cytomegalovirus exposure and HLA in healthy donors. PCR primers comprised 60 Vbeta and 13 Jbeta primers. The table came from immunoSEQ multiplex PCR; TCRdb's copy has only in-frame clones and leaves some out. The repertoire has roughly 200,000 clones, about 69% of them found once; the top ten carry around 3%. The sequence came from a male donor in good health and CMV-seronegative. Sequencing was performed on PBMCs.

The DNA of the CDR3 is TGTGCCAGCAGCCGACAGGGGGCCGGGGAAAAACTGTTTTTT. Translating it yields CASSRQGAGEKLFF. The V gene is TRBV28, the J gene TRBJ1-4, with TRBD1 matching over 10 bases. Germline loops: CDR1 MDHEN, CDR2 SYDVKM. This CDR3 spans 14 amino acids. With V trimmed by 6 bases and J by 8 bases, 6 bases remained unmatched.